Listed below are T cell receptor beta chains from one sample, sequenced in a study of T cell changes during pregnancy in multiple sclerosis. Clones were sequenced by immunoSEQ multiplex PCR, and TCRdb holds only the in-frame ones, with some missing. The sample carries around 63,000 clones, 90% to 95% recorded once. The specimen was peripheral blood, collected in the third trimester of pregnancy. The receptors were gathered from a female donor in good health, enrolled as a control in a pregnancy study. Each CDR3 is given with its conserved first and last residue. Each record gives: clone size, D gene, J gene, V gene, CDR3 protein, CDR3 DNA. A D gene is named only where the DNA matches it firmly. The size field is filled for only some rows; it gives once, few, many or a size class.

>.|.|TRBJ2-7|TRBV7-6
CASSLGWPYEQYF
TGTGCCAGCAGCTTAGGTTGGCCCTACGAGCAGTACTTC
>.|.|TRBJ1-5|TRBV6-4
CASSPQGGSNQPQHF
TGTGCCAGCAGCCCTCAAGGAGGGAGCAATCAGCCCCAGCATTTT
>.|.|TRBJ1-2|TRBV5-8
CASPVETIFGYTF
TGTGCCAGTCCGGTCGAGACTATTTTTGGCTACACCTTC
>.|.|TRBJ1-5|TRBV2
CASTDSVPQPQHF
TGTGCCAGCACCGACTCAGTTCCTCAGCCCCAGCATTTT
>.|.|TRBJ2-3|TRBV19
CASSAYGGVMSDTQYF
TGTGCCAGTAGTGCCTACGGCGGGGTGATGTCAGATACGCAGTATTTT
>.|TRBD1|TRBJ1-1|TRBV11-2
CASSSSGQGNTEAFF
TGTGCCAGCAGCTCCTCAGGACAGGGGAACACTGAAGCTTTCTTT
>.|TRBD1|TRBJ2-7|TRBV5-1
CASSLYRGLDEQYF
TGCGCCAGCAGCTTATACAGGGGGCTCGACGAGCAGTACTTC
>.|.|TRBJ2-2|TRBV5-1
CASTLGVTNYNTGELFF
TGCGCCAGCACTTTGGGTGTGACAAATTATAACACCGGGGAGCTGTTTTTT
>.|.|TRBJ1-6|TRBV11-2
CASSLGSSPLHF
TGTGCCAGCAGCTTGGGCAGTTCACCCCTCCACTTT
>.|.|TRBJ2-3|TRBV30
CAWRPGGPDTQYF
TGTGCCTGGAGACCCGGTGGTCCAGATACGCAGTATTTT
>.|.|TRBJ2-1|TRBV5-1
CASSLGPPYNEQFF
TGCGCCAGCAGCTTGGGGCCCCCCTACAATGAGCAGTTCTTC
>.|.|TRBJ2-1|TRBV19
CASTTGYNEQFF
TGTGCCAGTACAACAGGGTACAATGAGCAGTTCTTC
>.|.|TRBJ2-5|TRBV5-6
CASRREPRGETQYF
TGTGCCAGCCGCCGGGAGCCCCGGGGTGAGACCCAGTACTTC
>.|TRBD2|TRBJ2-7|TRBV28
CASSPGLAGGYEQYF
TGTGCCAGCAGTCCGGGACTAGCGGGAGGCTACGAGCAGTACTTC
>.|.|TRBJ1-1|TRBV5-1
CASAPGVATEAFF
TGCGCCAGCGCTCCGGGGGTTGCGACTGAAGCTTTCTTT
>.|.|TRBJ2-5|TRBV6-1
CASRQQYQETQYF
TGTGCCAGCAGACAACAGTACCAAGAGACCCAGTACTTC
>.|TRBD1|TRBJ2-3|TRBV25-1
CASSRTGFLGTDTQYF
TGTGCCAGCAGTAGGACAGGCTTTTTGGGCACAGATACGCAGTATTTT
>.|.|TRBJ1-1|TRBV19
CASSIRQAGSEAFF
TGTGCCAGTAGTATAAGGCAGGCAGGGTCTGAAGCTTTCTTT
>.|.|TRBJ2-1|TRBV9
CASSVATGNEQFF
TGTGCCAGCAGCGTAGCTACCGGGAATGAGCAGTTCTTC
>.|TRBD2|TRBJ2-2|TRBV11-3
CASSLTSGATGELFF
TGTGCCAGCAGCTTGACCAGCGGGGCCACCGGGGAGCTGTTTTTT
>.|TRBD1|TRBJ1-5|TRBV2
CASRATGGGSQPQHF
TGTGCCAGCAGAGCGACAGGGGGCGGGAGTCAGCCCCAGCATTTT
>.|.|TRBJ1-1|TRBV9
CASSVGPQTMNTEAFF
TGTGCCAGCAGCGTAGGACCACAGACCATGAACACTGAAGCTTTCTTT
>.|TRBD2|TRBJ2-1|TRBV7-9
CASSLTPGTRFIFNEQFF
TGTGCCAGCAGCTTGACCCCCGGGACTAGATTTATCTTCAATGAGCAGTTCTTC
>.|TRBD1|TRBJ2-7|TRBV7-9
CASSSRDRNIYEQYF
TGTGCCAGCAGCTCCCGGGACAGGAACATCTACGAGCAGTACTTC
>.|.|TRBJ1-2|TRBV4-1
CASSQDRTAYYGYTF
TGCGCCAGCAGCCAAGATAGGACAGCCTACTATGGCTACACCTTC
>.|TRBD2|TRBJ2-7|TRBV7-2
CASSHGGNYEQYF
TGTGCCAGCAGTCACGGGGGGAACTACGAGCAGTACTTC
>.|TRBD1|TRBJ2-1|TRBV6-1
CASSGQGLDNEQFF
TGTGCCAGCAGTGGACAGGGATTGGACAATGAGCAGTTCTTC
>.|TRBD2|TRBJ2-7|TRBV9
CASSVASGGGRNEQYF
TGTGCCAGCAGCGTAGCTTCGGGGGGGGGCCGGAACGAGCAGTACTTC
>.|.|TRBJ2-4|TRBV21-1
CASSPTGQGGAKNIQYF
TGTGCCAGCAGCCCCACGGGACAGGGTGGTGCCAAAAACATTCAGTACTTC
>.|.|TRBJ2-1|TRBV18
CASSPAPRLAENNEQFF
TGTGCCAGCTCCCCCGCTCCCCGCCTGGCGGAAAACAATGAGCAGTTCTTC
>.|TRBD2|TRBJ2-7|TRBV7-9
CASSPSRLAGIYEQYF
TGTGCCAGCAGCCCCTCCCGACTAGCGGGGATCTACGAGCAGTACTTC
>.|.|TRBJ1-1|TRBV10-3
CAITPRQENEAFF
TGTGCCATCACACCACGACAGGAGAATGAAGCTTTCTTT
>.|TRBD2|TRBJ2-2|TRBV7-3
CASSTSGGLTGELFF
TGTGCCAGCAGCACCAGCGGGGGGCTCACCGGGGAGCTGTTTTTT
>.|TRBD2|TRBJ2-7|TRBV10-3
CAISGEGTETYEQYF
TGTGCCATCAGTGGGGAGGGGACCGAAACCTACGAGCAGTACTTC
>.|.|TRBJ2-3|TRBV28
CASSALELLRTDTQYF
TGTGCCAGCAGTGCCCTCGAACTATTGCGCACAGATACGCAGTATTTT
>.|.|TRBJ2-2|TRBV5-4
CASSLGHANTGELFF
TGTGCCAGCAGCCTAGGACACGCGAACACCGGGGAGCTGTTTTTT
>.|.|TRBJ2-7|TRBV21-1
CASSRFRDRSAYEQYF
TGTGCCAGCAGCAGGTTCCGGGACAGGAGCGCTTACGAGCAGTACTTC
>once|.|TRBJ1-5|TRBV2
CASKGQSYSNQPQHF
TGTGCCAGCAAAGGACAGTCATATAGCAATCAGCCCCAGCATTTT
>once|.|TRBJ1-1|TRBV11-3
CASSYPGGEAFF
TGTGCCAGCAGCTATCCAGGTGGTGAAGCTTTCTTT
>.|TRBD1|TRBJ2-1|TRBV7-7
CASSFGTGLNEQFF
TGTGCTAGCAGCTTTGGGACAGGTCTAAATGAGCAGTTCTTC
>once|TRBD2|TRBJ2-5|TRBV29-1
CSVGGPSGTETQYF
TGCAGCGTTGGGGGGCCTAGCGGGACAGAGACCCAGTACTTC
>.|.|TRBJ2-2|TRBV7-7
CASSTGLTGELFF
TGTGCTAGCAGTACCGGTCTCACCGGGGAGCTGTTTTTT